The 30 T cell receptor beta chains reported below all come from one sample, sequenced in a study of T cell repertoires in cytomegalovirus infection. These receptors' targets are unknown. TCRdb itself ran the reads through MiXCR, one entry per CDR3 protein. The data contain hundreds of thousands of distinct CDR3 sequences, approximately 40% of them seen just once; the ten biggest clones take up about 41%. Sequencing was performed on cultured PBMCs, taken from culture after CMV antigen stimulation. The receptors stem from a human donor in good health (CMV status not recorded). Some clones in this sample may be carry-over from other donors' samples.

This clonotype has just one count. The rearrangement joins TRBV20-1 to TRBJ2-5, with D possibly matching TRBD2 (7 bases). The CDR3 runs to 15 residues. V was trimmed by 4 bases and J by 5 bases, leaving 20 bases between them. CDR1 and CDR2 from the germline V gene are DFQATT and SNEGSKA (reference sequence). The CDR3 loop is CSATGRQGREETQYF. The DNA of the CDR3 is TGCAGTGCTACTGGTCGGCAGGGGAGGGAGGAGACCCAGTACTTC.

This clonotype was observed at least ten times. The chain has TRBV7-2 and TRBJ2-7, with 7 bases that match TRBD2. The CDR3 consists of 15 residues. Trimming cost V 5 bases and J 4 bases; bases outside gene matches: 11. The germline V gene encodes CDR1 SGHTA and CDR2 FQGNSA. DNA for the CDR3: TGTGCCAGCAGCCCTGCCAGCGGGGCTATATACGAGCAGTACTTC. Its protein is CASSPASGAIYEQYF.

The CDR3 here is CASSLARTPYTGELFF. The DNA for the CDR3 is TGTGCCAGCAGTTTGGCAAGGACACCATACACCGGGGAGCTGTTTTTT. The rearrangement uses TRBV27 and TRBJ2-2, with D possibly being TRBD1 (5 bases). V was trimmed by 3 bases and J by 3 bases, leaving 14 bases between them. Germline-derived CDR1 and CDR2 are MNHEY and SMNVEV (reference sequence). This CDR3 is 16 amino acids long.

This clonotype has only one observation. The chain carries TRBV15 and TRBJ2-7, with D maybe TRBD2 (6 bases). This CDR3 has 14 residues. Per germline, CDR1 LNHNV and CDR2 YYDKDF (reference sequence). V lost 3 bases and J lost 5, with 14 bases in between. CDR3 amino acids: CATSSDRESNEQYF. CDR3 in DNA: TGTGCCACCAGCAGTGACCGGGAGAGCAACGAGCAGTACTTC. The variable domain in full, completed from reference TRBV15 and TRBJ2-7, reads DAMVIQNPRYQVTQFGKPVTLSCSQTLNHNVMYWYQQKSSQAPKLLFHYYDKDFNNEADTPDNFQSRRPNTSFCFLDIRSPGLGDTAMYLCATSSDRESNEQYFGPGTRLTVT.

Ten or more counts support this clonotype. J is TRBJ1-1 and V is TRBV7-2; D is ambiguous. The CDR3 length is 14 residues. Trimming pared 0 bases from V and 5 bases from J, leaving 10 bases between. Looked up from germline, CDR1 is SGHTA and CDR2 is FQGNSA. The DNA for the CDR3 is TGTGCCAGCAGCTTAGCGGCGGGTACAACTGAAGCTTTCTTT. Protein: CASSLAAGTTEAFF.

The genes are TRBV18 and TRBJ1-1; D call uncertain. Germline assignment: CDR1 KGHSH and CDR2 LQKENI. This CDR3 contains 13 residues. V was pared by 6 bases and J by 6 bases, with 14 bases between. CDR3 in DNA: TGTGCCAGCTCCCAAGGAGCGACGCCTGAAGCTTTCTTT. Protein: CASSQGATPEAFF.

This clonotype was observed a few times. The chain recombines TRBV4-2 with TRBJ1-1; D gene unclear. Per germline, CDR1 LGHNA and CDR2 YNFKEQ. The length of the CDR3 is 15 residues. V lost 2 bases and J 1 base, leaving 11 bases between the germline ends. The CDR3 spells CASSQRAAWNTEAFF. The CDR3 coding sequence is TGTGCCAGCAGCCAAAGGGCGGCCTGGAACACTGAAGCTTTCTTT.

This clonotype was seen more than once but under ten times. CDR3 coding DNA: TGTGCCAGCAGCCACCGACAGGGAAGCTCCTACAATGAGCAGTTCTTC. Its protein is CASSHRQGSSYNEQFF. The chain employs TRBV11-2 and TRBJ2-1, with 7 bases fitting TRBD1. The CDR3 spans 16 residues. Germline values: CDR1 SGHAT, CDR2 FQNNGV. Unmatched junction bases numbered 7, after V lost 5 bases and J lost 0 bases.

V usage is TRBV2 and J usage is TRBJ2-5; 12 positions agree with TRBD2. V lost 4 bases and J lost 4; bases outside the gene matches: 7. The CDR3 length is 16 residues. The germline V gene encodes CDR1 SNHLY and CDR2 FYNNEI. The CDR3 DNA is TGTGCCAGCAGTGTGCTAGCGGGAGGGCCTAGAGAGACCCAGTACTTC. As protein: CASSVLAGGPRETQYF.

This clonotype showed up just a few times. The chain links TRBV6-1 to TRBJ1-3; 8 bases align to TRBD1. Per germline, CDR1 MNHNS and CDR2 SASEGT. The CDR3 has 16 residues. V lost 6 bases and J lost 0; bases outside the gene matches: 7. CDR3 residues: CASRSTGANSGNTIYF. CDR3 DNA sequence: TGTGCCAGCAGATCGACAGGGGCCAACTCTGGAAACACCATATATTTT.

The chain carries TRBV19 and TRBJ2-3, with unresolved D. The germline V gene has CDR1 LNHDA and CDR2 SQIVND (reference sequence). CDR3 length: 12 residues. The germline V and J ends were trimmed by 4 bases and 2 bases, with 4 bases remaining between them. Here the CDR3 reads CASSNDTDTQYF. The DNA for the CDR3 is TGTGCCAGTAGTAACGACACAGATACGCAGTATTTT.

This clonotype was seen repeatedly, ten times or more. The chain couples TRBV7-2 to TRBJ1-3; D unclear. This CDR3 has 12 amino acids. CDR1 is SGHTA, CDR2 FQGNSA, per germline. V was clipped by 4 bases and J by 4 bases, with 5 bases between them. In DNA form, the CDR3 reads TGTGCCAGCAGCTACCTAGGAAACACCATATATTTT. Amino acid sequence: CASSYLGNTIYF.

The chain uses TRBV5-4 and TRBJ2-2; a possible D gene is TRBD1 (6 bases). This CDR3 has 14 amino acids. Germline lookup yields CDR1 SGHNT and CDR2 YYREEE (reference sequence). Trimming cost V 7 bases and J 1 base, with 11 bases left between them. CDR3 DNA sequence: TGTGCCAGCTATGGGGGACAGAACACCGGGGAGCTGTTTTTT. This codes for CASYGGQNTGELFF. Full variable domain (remainder filled in from reference TRBV5-4 and TRBJ2-2): ETGVTQSPTHLIKTRGQQVTLRCSSQSGHNTVSWYQQALGQGPQFIFQYYREEENGRGNFPPRFSGLQFPNYSSELNVNALELDDSALYLCASYGGQNTGELFFGEGSRLTVL.

The rearrangement uses TRBV7-2 and TRBJ1-6; D is ambiguous. The V gene's germline CDR1 is SGHTA and CDR2 FQGNSA. The CDR3 is 13 residues long. The V end lost 4 bases, the J end lost 9 bases, and 10 bases lay between the germline ends. The CDR3 sequence is CASSWLSISPLHF. The DNA for the CDR3 is TGTGCCAGCAGCTGGTTAAGTATTTCACCCCTCCACTTT. The full variable domain, with the rest looked up from reference TRBV7-2 and TRBJ1-6, is GAGVSQSPSNKVTEKGKDVELRCDPISGHTALYWYRQSLGQGLEFLIYFQGNSAPDKSGLPSDRFSAERTGGSVSTLTIQRTQQEDSAVYLCASSWLSISPLHFGNGTRLTVT.

This chain links TRBV4-1 with TRBJ2-7; D possibly corresponds to TRBD1 (5 bases). CDR1 is MGHRA and CDR2 is YSYEKL in the germline V gene. The ends were cut back, 1 base at V and 3 bases at J, with 10 bases in the middle. This CDR3 has 14 residues. The CDR3 loop reads CASSQVGQGYEQYF. The CDR3 DNA reads TGCGCCAGCAGCCAAGTAGGGCAGGGCTACGAGCAGTACTTC.

The rearrangement joins TRBV30 to TRBJ2-3; 13 nucleotides line up with TRBD2. This CDR3 spans 16 amino acids. Germline CDR1 reads GTSNPN; CDR2 reads SVGIG (reference sequence). The V segment lost 3 bases and the J segment 6 bases; nucleotides outside the gene matches: 9. CDR3 DNA sequence: TGTGCCTGGAGGAAACCGGGACTAGCGGGGAAGGATACGCAGTATTTT. Amino acids: CAWRKPGLAGKDTQYF.

The chain uses TRBV27 and TRBJ2-3, with 15 bases that match TRBD2. V gave up 5 bases and J gave up 8 bases; unmatched junction bases: 11. The CDR3 totals 17 residues. The germline V gene encodes CDR1 MNHEY and CDR2 SMNVEV (reference sequence). CDR3 region: CASSQLGLAGGRGTQYF. The CDR3, as DNA: TGTGCCAGCAGTCAACTCGGACTAGCGGGAGGGCGGGGTACGCAGTATTTT.

The table lists this clonotype with a few counts. V usage is TRBV7-8 and J usage is TRBJ2-2; weak D call: TRBD1 (5 bases). There are 15 residues in the CDR3. Germline-derived CDR1 and CDR2 are SGHVS and FQNEAQ. V lost 3 bases to trimming and J lost 4 bases, with 12 bases between them. The CDR3 nucleotides are TGTGCCAGCAGCTTTACAGGATTGGGCACCGGGGAGCTGTTTTTT. It translates to CASSFTGLGTGELFF.

The DNA of the CDR3 is TGTGCCAGCAGAAAGGCCGGGAGGGGGGACAACAATCAGCCCCAGCATTTT. Its translation is CASRKAGRGDNNQPQHF. V usage is TRBV7-9 and J usage is TRBJ1-5; possibly TRBD1 for D (6 bases). Germline lookup yields CDR1 SEHNR and CDR2 FQNEAQ (reference sequence). The CDR3 sequence is 17 residues long. V lost 6 bases and J lost 3, with 21 bases in between.

The V gene is TRBV7-6, the J gene TRBJ2-7; 11 bases match TRBD1. CDR3 length: 14 residues. Germline V gene sequence: CDR1 SGHVS, CDR2 FNYEAQ. V was clipped by 4 bases and J by 9 bases; unmatched bases: 8. This CDR3 is CASSSGQGAGSQYF. The CDR3 nucleotides read TGTGCCAGCAGCTCCGGACAGGGGGCTGGCTCGCAGTACTTC.

This sequence joins TRBV4-1 and TRBJ1-5, with TRBD1 matching 8 bases. CDR1 and CDR2 (germline): MGHRA, YSYEKL. There are 17 residues in the CDR3. V gave up 0 bases and J gave up 4 bases; unmatched junction bases: 8. The CDR3 reads CASSQEQGAGGNQPQHF. CDR3 DNA sequence: TGCGCCAGCAGCCAAGAGCAGGGGGCCGGGGGGAATCAGCCCCAGCATTTT.

The CDR3 coding sequence is TGCAGTGCTAGCGGACTAGCGGGGTCATTTGGAGAGACCCAGTACTTC. It codes for CSASGLAGSFGETQYF. J is TRBJ2-5 and V is TRBV20-1; 12 bases match TRBD2. The CDR3 loop spans 16 amino acids. CDR1 and CDR2 (germline): DFQATT, SNEGSKA (reference sequence). V was pared by 3 bases and J by 4 bases, with 9 bases of the junction left unmatched.

This clonotype was detected only a few times. The rearrangement links TRBV7-2 to TRBJ2-5, with TRBD2 matching 12 bases. J was trimmed by 4 bases and V by 5 bases; bases with no gene match: 11. Germline CDR1 is SGHTA and CDR2 is FQGNSA. CDR3 length equals 17 residues. CDR3 DNA sequence: TGTGCCAGCAGCCCTCGGACTAGCGGGAATCTAGCAGAGACCCAGTACTTC. Its protein is CASSPRTSGNLAETQYF.

This clonotype was seen many times. This rearrangement joins TRBV7-2 to TRBJ2-5; weak D call: TRBD1 (6 bases). Germline CDR1 and CDR2: SGHTA and FQGNSA. The V and J ends lost 3 bases and 2 bases respectively, with 13 bases between them. The CDR3 covers 15 residues. CDR3 DNA: TGTGCCAGCAGCTTGTCCAGGGGTAGGCAAGAGACCCAGTACTTC. It specifies CASSLSRGRQETQYF.

The gene calls are TRBV7-8 and TRBJ2-1, with D possibly called TRBD1 or TRBD2 (5 bases each). This CDR3 spans 17 amino acids. Germline loops: CDR1 SGHVS, CDR2 FQNEAQ. The V gene lost 1 base and the J gene lost 2 bases, with 15 bases spanning the gap. In DNA, the CDR3 is TGTGCCAGCAGCTTAGGGTATAGCCCGGGGCCCTACAATGAGCAGTTCTTC. It specifies CASSLGYSPGPYNEQFF.

V gene TRBV7-8 combines with J gene TRBJ2-7; D ambiguous. Germline V gene sequence: CDR1 SGHVS, CDR2 FQNEAQ. The germline V and J ends were trimmed by 5 bases and 7 bases, with 9 bases remaining between them. The CDR3 is 11 amino acids. For the CDR3, the DNA is TGTGCCAGCAGCGTCATGGGGGAGCAGTACTTC. This translates into CASSVMGEQYF. The whole variable domain, remainder taken from reference TRBV7-8 and TRBJ2-7, is GAGVSQSPRYKVAKRGQDVALRCDPISGHVSLFWYQQALGQGPEFLTYFQNEAQLDKSGLPSDRFFAERPEGSVSTLKIQRTQQEDSAVYLCASSVMGEQYFGPGTRLTVT.

This clonotype was recorded a few times. The chain employs TRBV6-6 and TRBJ1-6; maybe TRBD1 (5 bases). Trimming took 6 bases from V and 7 from J, leaving 7 bases between them. Germline CDR1 MNHNY, CDR2 SVGAGI (reference sequence). This CDR3 spans 12 amino acids. This CDR3 reads CASRRGNSPLHF. Here the CDR3 DNA reads TGTGCCAGCAGGAGGGGAAATTCACCCCTCCACTTT.

V gene TRBV10-3 combines with J gene TRBJ1-1, with D uncertain. The length of the CDR3 is 12 residues. The germline V gene encodes CDR1 ENHRY and CDR2 SYGVKD. Deletions cut 2 bases from V and 2 bases from J, with 3 bases between. CDR3 loop: CAISEANTEAFF. For the CDR3, the DNA is TGTGCCATCAGTGAGGCCAACACTGAAGCTTTCTTT.

This clonotype was seen a handful of times. The chain couples TRBV6-1 to TRBJ2-3, with D possibly being TRBD2 (5 bases). Trimming left V 2 bases short and J 0 bases short, with 9 bases between. The CDR3 is made up of 15 amino acids. Germline assignment: CDR1 MNHNS and CDR2 SASEGT. The chain's CDR3 is CASSEMVASTDTQYF. CDR3 nucleotide sequence: TGTGCCAGCAGTGAAATGGTAGCGAGCACAGATACGCAGTATTTT.

Concerning this clonotype: A much more abundant neighbour one base away suggests this may be a read error. The chain uses TRBV7-2 and TRBJ2-3, with 8 bases aligning to TRBD1. Germline V CDR1 and CDR2: SGHTA, FQGNSA. This CDR3 is built from 14 residues. The CDR3 bases are TGTGACAGCAGCCTCAGGGGGCGAGGAGATACGCAGTATTTT. It translates to CDSSLRGRGDTQYF.